Following are 3 T cell receptor beta chains from one sample sequenced in a study of neurological immune-mediated disorders. One entry per CDR3 protein, called by TCRdb with MiXCR from the 5' RACE reads. The sample carries around 30,000 distinct CDR3 sequences, approximately 1.5% recorded once. Sequencing was done on a sample of PBMCs. The receptors come from a woman younger than 45 with multiple sclerosis.

Comments on this clonotype: A much larger clonotype is one base distant, so this may be a read error. The CDR3 carries no conserved terminal phenylalanine or tryptophan, so it likely arises from a read error. V is TRBV27 and J is TRBJ1-1; 8 bases line up with TRBD1. CDR1 and CDR2 (germline): MNHEY, SMNVEV (reference sequence). The junction had 11 bases not matched to a gene; V was cut back by 6 bases and J by 11 bases. The CDR3 contains 13 residues. Here the CDR3 DNA reads TGTGCCAGCAGGGCCGGACAGGGAGGACCGGCTTTCATT. This encodes CASRAGQGGPAFI.

This clonotype has at least ten counts. The chain recombines TRBV7-6 with TRBJ1-6, with TRBD1 matching 7 bases. The CDR3 spans 15 residues. The V and J ends lost 11 bases and 12 bases, in that order; junction bases with no gene match: 19. Germline assignment: CDR1 SGHVS and CDR2 FNYEAQ. CDR3 protein: CAGTDVGQSLGPLHF. The CDR3 nucleotides read TGTGCCGGTACTGACGTGGGACAGTCACTCGGACCCCTCCACTTT.

This clonotype was seen repeatedly, ten times or more. The chain links TRBV7-2 to TRBJ2-2; D is unresolved. Between the trimmed V and J ends, which lost 5 bases and 4 bases, there was a span of 8 bases. This CDR3 is 13 amino acids long. Germline loops: CDR1 SGHTA, CDR2 FQGNSA. CDR3 nucleotides: TGTGCCAGCAGCAGAGAGTTCACCGGGGAGCTGTTTTTT. Translated: CASSREFTGELFF.